Below, 28 T cell receptor beta chains from the same sample are listed, as sequenced in a study of regulatory T cells in long-lasting Graves disease. Combining iRepertoire HTBI primers with Arm-PCR of CDR3 regions, the authors built TCR beta libraries. A single record per CDR3 protein comes from TCRdb applying MiXCR to the multiplex PCR reads. The sample holds hundreds of thousands of distinct CDR3 sequences; 21% are singletons and the top ten take more than 13%. Time point specified: persistent/refractory GD, antithyroid drugs over 5 years with positive TRAb. From PBMCs, RNA was extracted and then used to make the TCR library. The sample in question was peripheral blood mononuclear cells (PBMCs), obtained when the disease was refractory, from a patient treated with antithyroid drugs. The receptor set was obtained from a female donor with Graves disease.

This clonotype has only a few counts. The gene calls are TRBV28 and TRBJ2-2; TRBD2 matches at 7 bases. V was pared by 11 bases and J by 2 bases, with 14 bases of the junction left unmatched. The CDR3 spans 16 residues. The germline gives CDR1 MDHEN, CDR2 SYDVKM. The CDR3 reads CACCTGGSGNTGELFF. For the CDR3, the DNA is TGTGCCTGCTGCACCGGCGGGAGTGGTAACACCGGGGAGCTGTTTTTT.

The rearrangement links TRBV20-1 to TRBJ2-4; the match to TRBD2 covers 10 bases. Germline CDR1 is DFQATT and CDR2 is SNEGSKA (reference sequence). CDR3 size: 18 residues. Trimming cost V 6 bases and J 1 base; bases outside gene matches: 15. The CDR3 loop is CSATELAGPGGAKNIQYF. As DNA, the CDR3 is TGCAGTGCCACCGAACTAGCGGGACCCGGGGGGGCCAAAAACATTCAGTACTTC.

The V gene is TRBV4-1, the J gene TRBJ1-2, with D tentatively TRBD1 (6 bases). Germline lookup yields CDR1 MGHRA and CDR2 YSYEKL. The CDR3 contains 15 residues. V was shortened by 3 bases and J by 0 bases, with 11 bases between the two germline ends. This chain's CDR3 is CASSHDRTANYGYTF. The CDR3 nucleotides are TGCGCCAGCAGCCACGACAGGACAGCTAACTATGGCTACACCTTC.

This clonotype was counted only a few times. The CDR3 here is CASSQEVRSETQYF. CDR3 nucleotide sequence: TGTGCCAGCAGCCAAGAAGTGCGGTCAGAGACCCAGTACTTC. This chain connects TRBV3-1 to TRBJ2-5, with no clear D. V shed 0 bases and J shed 4 bases, with 9 bases lying between them. There are 14 residues in the CDR3. Germline lookup yields CDR1 LGHDT and CDR2 YNNKEL (reference sequence).

The genes are TRBV4-1 and TRBJ2-2; the D gene is possibly TRBD1 (6 bases). CDR1 and CDR2 (germline): MGHRA, YSYEKL. Between the trimmed V and J ends, which lost 2 bases and 2 bases, there was a span of 12 bases. The CDR3 contains 16 residues. The CDR3 is CASSQTGQSNTGELFF. Here the CDR3 DNA reads TGCGCCAGCAGCCAAACTGGACAGAGTAACACCGGGGAGCTGTTTTTT.

This clonotype showed up many times. V is TRBV6-1 and J is TRBJ2-7, with 10 bases fitting TRBD2. The CDR3 is 15 amino acids. The V and J ends lost 6 bases and 1 base, in that order; junction bases with no gene match: 6. Germline-derived CDR1 and CDR2 are MNHNS and SASEGT. The CDR3 is CASSIGLAVSYEQYF. Written as DNA, the CDR3 is TGTGCCAGCAGCATCGGACTAGCGGTATCCTACGAGCAGTACTTC.

This clonotype was recorded at least ten times. V and J are TRBV7-8 and TRBJ1-4; D remains unclear. The CDR3 covers 16 residues. The germline V gene has CDR1 SGHVS and CDR2 FQNEAQ. The ends were cut back, 0 bases at V and 8 bases at J, with 16 bases in the middle. The CDR3 DNA reads as TGTGCCAGCAGCTTAGCGAGGCCAACCATAGGCGAAAAACTGTTTTTT. It translates to CASSLARPTIGEKLFF.

Many counts were recorded for this clonotype. CDR3 nucleotides: TGTGCCTGGAGTACCTGGACGGATCGTGGCTACACCTTC. Translating it yields CAWSTWTDRGYTF. The V gene is TRBV30, the J gene TRBJ1-2; D gene uncertain. The CDR3 extends over 13 amino acids. V lost 2 bases to trimming and J lost 7 bases, with 14 bases between them. Germline loops: CDR1 GTSNPN, CDR2 SVGIG (reference sequence).

This clonotype was seen a handful of times. This chain's CDR3 is CSARDLRGTSEGIYNEQFF. In nucleotides, the CDR3 is TGCAGTGCTAGAGATCTCCGTGGGACTAGCGAAGGAATTTACAATGAGCAGTTCTTC. V usage is TRBV20-1 and J usage is TRBJ2-1, with 10 bases matching TRBD2. The CDR3 runs to 19 residues. The V gene's germline CDR1 is DFQATT and CDR2 SNEGSKA (reference sequence). V was clipped by 0 bases and J by 4 bases; unmatched bases: 15.

This clonotype was observed a few times. The J gene is TRBJ2-5, the V gene TRBV20-1; possible D gene TRBD2, 7 bases. The CDR3 covers 14 residues. Germline values: CDR1 DFQATT, CDR2 SNEGSKA (reference sequence). Trimming shortened V by 4 bases and J by 5 bases, and 17 bases separated the two germline ends. The CDR3 region has the DNA TGCAGTGCTATGATAGGGGGAGGGCAGGAGACCCAGTACTTC. This sequence encodes CSAMIGGGQETQYF.

The V call is TRBV5-4, the J call TRBJ2-2; maybe TRBD2 (7 bases). CDR3 length: 17 residues. Germline CDR1 reads SGHNT; CDR2 reads YYREEE (reference sequence). V lost 4 bases and J lost 3, with 19 bases in between. CDR3 residues: CASSPGGGRSYTGELFF. Written as DNA, the CDR3 is TGTGCCAGCAGCCCCGGCGGGGGCAGATCATACACCGGGGAGCTGTTTTTT. Full variable domain (rest looked up from reference TRBV5-4 and TRBJ2-2): ETGVTQSPTHLIKTRGQQVTLRCSSQSGHNTVSWYQQALGQGPQFIFQYYREEENGRGNFPPRFSGLQFPNYSSELNVNALELDDSALYLCASSPGGGRSYTGELFFGEGSRLTVL.

This clonotype was seen only a few times. The V and J genes are TRBV12-3 or TRBV12-4 and TRBJ2-7; TRBD2 aligns across 12 bases. This CDR3 is built from 15 residues. Trimming cost V 8 bases and J 2 bases; bases outside gene matches: 7. CDR3 residues: CASEGSSGRAYEQYF. The CDR3 DNA is TGTGCCAGCGAAGGGTCTAGCGGGAGGGCCTACGAGCAGTACTTC.

This clonotype showed up just a few times. The chain employs TRBV20-1 and TRBJ2-7, with D possibly being TRBD2 (6 bases). The germline V gene has CDR1 DFQATT and CDR2 SNEGSKA (reference sequence). The V end was cut by 5 bases, the J end by 7 bases, with 18 bases between. This CDR3 comprises 13 residues. CDR3 in amino acids: CSAPRDSSVEQYF. In DNA, the CDR3 is TGCAGTGCTCCCAGGGACTCCTCGGTGGAGCAGTACTTC.

This clonotype was seen only a few times. V and J are TRBV14 and TRBJ1-1; the D is unclear. This CDR3 has 16 amino acids. Trimming took off 0 bases at V and 0 bases at J, with 11 bases between the two ends. Per germline, CDR1 SGHDN and CDR2 FVKESK. CDR3 bases: TGTGCCAGCAGCCAAGATTTGAGGGATATGAACACTGAAGCTTTCTTT. Translated, it gives CASSQDLRDMNTEAFF.

With regard to this clonotype: Being one base from a much bigger clone, this may be a read error. The rearrangement links TRBV7-2 to TRBJ2-2; D is undetermined. Trimming cost V 4 bases and J 0 bases, with 9 bases left between them. This CDR3 comprises 15 residues. From germline, CDR1 is SGHTA and CDR2 FQGNSA. CDR3 sequence: CASSSRAPNTGELFF. The CDR3 nucleotides read TGTGCCAGCAGCTCCCGGGCCCCGAACACCGGGGAGCTGTTTTTT.

In DNA form, the CDR3 reads TGTGCCAGCAGCCTAGGGCTAGGTAACACAGATACGCAGTATTTT. Amino acid sequence: CASSLGLGNTDTQYF. The V and J genes are TRBV7-3 and TRBJ2-3, with D unresolved. The V end lost 5 bases, the J end lost 2 bases, and 14 bases lay between the germline ends. From germline, CDR1 is SGHTA and CDR2 FQGTGA. The CDR3 is made up of 15 amino acids. Drawing the rest from reference TRBV7-3 and TRBJ2-3, the complete variable domain is GAGVSQTPSNKVTEKGKYVELRCDPISGHTALYWYRQSLGQGPEFLIYFQGTGAADDSGLPNDRFFAVRPEGSVSTLKIQRTERGDSAVYLCASSLGLGNTDTQYFGPGTRLTVL.

The chain recombines TRBV12-5 with TRBJ2-7, with D hard to call. Trimming took off 10 bases at V and 10 bases at J, with 14 bases between the two ends. Germline V lookup: CDR1 LGHNT, CDR2 FRNRAP. The CDR3 is 10 residues long. CDR3 nucleotides: TGTGCTACCCGGATTCCATACCAGTACTTC. Amino acid sequence: CATRIPYQYF.

This clonotype was detected a few times. This chain connects TRBV6-1 to TRBJ2-7; no clear D gene. Trimming shortened V by 5 bases and J by 0 bases, and 14 bases separated the two germline ends. CDR3 size: 15 residues. Germline V CDR1 and CDR2: MNHNS, SASEGT. The CDR3 is CASSPRAPSSYEQYF. CDR3 bases: TGTGCCAGCAGTCCCCGGGCACCGAGCTCCTACGAGCAGTACTTC.

The chain recombines TRBV10-3 with TRBJ2-2; no reliable D call. V shed 3 bases and J shed 2 bases, with 4 bases lying between them. Germline CDR1 reads ENHRY; CDR2 reads SYGVKD. The CDR3 extends over 13 amino acids. This CDR3 is CAISDINTGELFF. In DNA form, the CDR3 reads TGTGCCATCAGTGATATCAACACCGGGGAGCTGTTTTTT.

The J gene is TRBJ2-3, the V gene TRBV10-2, with unresolved D. Germline CDR1 WSHSY, CDR2 SAAADI. The CDR3 runs to 13 residues. V lost 4 bases and J lost 5, with 10 bases in between. CDR3 in DNA: TGCGCCAGCAGTGTCGAAACCGAAGATACGCAGTATTTT. Amino acids: CASSVETEDTQYF.

This clonotype was observed many times. The chain employs TRBV20-1 and TRBJ1-2, with D possibly TRBD1 on 6 matching bases. The CDR3 totals 11 residues. The germline V gene encodes CDR1 DFQATT and CDR2 SNEGSKA (reference sequence). V lost 7 bases to trimming and J lost 8 bases, with 14 bases between them. The CDR3 DNA is TGCAGTGACAGTTCAGGGGACGGCTACACCTTC. Protein sequence: CSDSSGDGYTF.

The table lists this clonotype with a few counts. The chain joins TRBV7-2 to TRBJ2-2; D not certain. The CDR3 is 16 amino acids. Germline V CDR1 and CDR2: SGHTA, FQGNSA. Trimming shortened V by 2 bases and J by 7 bases, and 17 bases separated the two germline ends. The CDR3 loop reads CASSLPSRASGGELFF. The CDR3 bases are TGTGCCAGCAGCTTACCCTCGAGAGCCTCGGGCGGGGAGCTGTTTTTT.

The V call is TRBV19, the J call TRBJ2-1, with no clear D. The CDR3 has 12 amino acids. The germline V and J ends were trimmed by 5 bases and 12 bases, with 14 bases remaining between them. CDR1 and CDR2 from the germline V gene are LNHDA and SQIVND (reference sequence). CDR3 sequence reads: CASSPSYSGQFF. The CDR3 DNA reads TGTGCCAGTAGTCCCTCTTATTCCGGGCAGTTCTTC. The entire variable domain, with the rest obtained from reference TRBV19 and TRBJ2-1, is as follows: DGGITQSPKYLFRKEGQNVTLSCEQNLNHDAMYWYRQDPGQGLRLIYYSQIVNDFQKGDIAEGYSVSREKKESFPLTVTSAQKNPTAFYLCASSPSYSGQFFGPGTRLTVL.

The V call is TRBV3-1, the J call TRBJ2-7; TRBD2 matches at 8 bases. The CDR3 is made up of 17 amino acids. V was clipped by 1 base and J by 4 bases; unmatched bases: 12. Germline assignment: CDR1 LGHDT and CDR2 YNNKEL (reference sequence). This chain's CDR3 is CASSQGQRVSGGYEQYF. CDR3 nucleotides: TGTGCCAGCAGCCAAGGTCAGCGGGTCTCGGGAGGGTACGAGCAGTACTTC.

The chain joins TRBV2 to TRBJ2-3; no clear D. V was cut by 3 bases and J by 1 base, with 8 bases left in between. Germline V gene lookup returns CDR1 SNHLY and CDR2 FYNNEI. The CDR3 has 14 residues. This CDR3 reads CASSDQARTDTQYF. CDR3 nucleotide sequence: TGTGCCAGCAGTGATCAGGCCCGCACAGATACGCAGTATTTT.

The chain recombines TRBV27 with TRBJ2-7; 11 positions agree with TRBD2. The length of the CDR3 is 16 residues. Germline V CDR1 and CDR2: MNHEY, SMNVEV (reference sequence). With 3 bases clipped from V and 2 bases from J, the junction kept 6 bases outside the gene matches. CDR3 region: CASSLIGTSGTYEQYF. As DNA, the CDR3 is TGTGCCAGCAGTTTGATCGGGACTAGCGGTACCTACGAGCAGTACTTC.

The rearrangement uses TRBV7-3 and TRBJ2-5; D may be TRBD2 (7 bases). Germline assignment: CDR1 SGHTA and CDR2 FQGTGA. V shed 5 bases and J shed 4 bases, with 14 bases lying between them. This CDR3 contains 14 residues. CDR3 loop: CASSPSRGGETQYF. In DNA, the CDR3 is TGTGCCAGCAGCCCCTCGAGGGGGGGAGAGACCCAGTACTTC. The full variable domain, in which reference TRBV7-3 and TRBJ2-5 provide the parts outside the CDR3, is GAGVSQTPSNKVTEKGKYVELRCDPISGHTALYWYRQSLGQGPEFLIYFQGTGAADDSGLPNDRFFAVRPEGSVSTLKIQRTERGDSAVYLCASSPSRGGETQYFGPGTRLLVL.

This clonotype was recorded a few times. The CDR3 DNA reads as TGTGCCAGCAGCGCGACAGGGGCTATCTCTGGGGCCAACGTCCTGACTTTC. Encoded protein: CASSATGAISGANVLTF. The J gene is TRBJ2-6, the V gene TRBV7-9; 8 nucleotides align to TRBD1. Germline V gene data show CDR1 as SEHNR and CDR2 as FQNEAQ (reference sequence). The CDR3 extends over 17 amino acids. Trimming took 5 bases from V and 0 from J; bases not matched to a gene: 6.